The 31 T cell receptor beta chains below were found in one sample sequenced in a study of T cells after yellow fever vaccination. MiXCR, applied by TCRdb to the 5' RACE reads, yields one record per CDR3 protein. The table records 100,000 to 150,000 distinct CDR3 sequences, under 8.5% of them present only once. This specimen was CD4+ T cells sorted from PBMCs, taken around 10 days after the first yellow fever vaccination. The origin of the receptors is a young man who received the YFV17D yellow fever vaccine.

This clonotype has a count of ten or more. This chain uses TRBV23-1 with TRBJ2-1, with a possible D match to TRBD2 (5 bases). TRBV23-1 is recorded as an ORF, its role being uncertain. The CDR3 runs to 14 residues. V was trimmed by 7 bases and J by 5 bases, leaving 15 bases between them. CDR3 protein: CASTRRGRNNEQFF. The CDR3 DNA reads TGCGCCAGCACCCGCCGGGGTAGGAACAATGAGCAGTTCTTC.

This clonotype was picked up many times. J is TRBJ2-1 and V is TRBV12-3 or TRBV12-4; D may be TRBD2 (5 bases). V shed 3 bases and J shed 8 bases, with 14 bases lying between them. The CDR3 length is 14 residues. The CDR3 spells CASSFPGEKDEQFF. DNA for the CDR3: TGTGCCAGCAGTTTTCCCGGGGAAAAGGATGAGCAGTTCTTC.

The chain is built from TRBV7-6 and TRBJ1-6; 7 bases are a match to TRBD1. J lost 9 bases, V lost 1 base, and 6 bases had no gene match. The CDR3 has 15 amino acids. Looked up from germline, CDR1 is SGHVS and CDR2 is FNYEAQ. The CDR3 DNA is TGTGCCAGCAGCTTAGAGCAGACAGGGTTTTCACCCCTCCACTTT. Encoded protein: CASSLEQTGFSPLHF. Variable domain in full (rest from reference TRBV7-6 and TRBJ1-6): GAGVSQSPRYKVTKRGQDVALRCDPISGHVSLYWYRQALGQGPEFLTYFNYEAQQDKSGLPNDRFSAERPEGSISTLTIQRTEQRDSAMYRCASSLEQTGFSPLHFGNGTRLTVT.

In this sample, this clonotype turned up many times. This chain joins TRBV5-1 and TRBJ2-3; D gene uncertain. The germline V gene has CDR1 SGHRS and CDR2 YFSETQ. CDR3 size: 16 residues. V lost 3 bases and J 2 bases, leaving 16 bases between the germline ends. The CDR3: CASSSAAGPSTDTQYF. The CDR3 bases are TGCGCCAGCAGCTCGGCGGCAGGTCCTTCCACAGATACGCAGTATTTT.

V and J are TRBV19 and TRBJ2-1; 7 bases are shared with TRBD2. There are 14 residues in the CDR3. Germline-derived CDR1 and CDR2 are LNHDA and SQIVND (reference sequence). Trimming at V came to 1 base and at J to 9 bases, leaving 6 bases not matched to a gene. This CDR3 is CASSIGTRWGEQFF. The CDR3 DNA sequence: TGTGCCAGTAGTATAGGGACTAGGTGGGGTGAGCAGTTCTTC.

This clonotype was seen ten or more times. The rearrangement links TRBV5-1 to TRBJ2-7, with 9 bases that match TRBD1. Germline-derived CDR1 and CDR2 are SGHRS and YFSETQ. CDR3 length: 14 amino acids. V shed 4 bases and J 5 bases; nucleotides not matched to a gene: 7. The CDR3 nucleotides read TGCGCCAGCAGCGAAGGACAGGGGATACACGAGCAGTACGTC. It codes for CASSEGQGIHEQYV.

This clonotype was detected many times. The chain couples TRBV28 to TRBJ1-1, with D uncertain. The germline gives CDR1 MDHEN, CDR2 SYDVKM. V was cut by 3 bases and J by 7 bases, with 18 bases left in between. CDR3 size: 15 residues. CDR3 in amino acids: CASSLGRLNRYEAFF. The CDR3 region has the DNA TGTGCCAGCAGTTTGGGCAGACTCAACCGATATGAAGCTTTCTTT.

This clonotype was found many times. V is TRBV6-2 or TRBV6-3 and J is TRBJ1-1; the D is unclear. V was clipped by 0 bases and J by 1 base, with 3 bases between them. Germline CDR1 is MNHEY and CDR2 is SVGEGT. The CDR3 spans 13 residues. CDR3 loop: CASSYSRNTEAFF. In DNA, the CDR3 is TGTGCCAGCAGTTACTCACGGAACACTGAAGCTTTCTTT.

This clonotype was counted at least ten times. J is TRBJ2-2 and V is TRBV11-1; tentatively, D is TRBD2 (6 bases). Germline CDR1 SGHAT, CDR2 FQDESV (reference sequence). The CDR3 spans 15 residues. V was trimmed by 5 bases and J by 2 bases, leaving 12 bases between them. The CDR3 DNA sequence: TGTGCCAGCAGCCCCGGGACTGGTAACACCGGGGAGCTGTTTTTT. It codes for CASSPGTGNTGELFF. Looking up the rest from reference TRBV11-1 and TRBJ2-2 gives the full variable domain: EAEVAQSPRYKITEKSQAVAFWCDPISGHATLYWYRQILGQGPELLVQFQDESVVDDSQLPKDRFSAERLKGVDSTLKIQPAELGDSAMYLCASSPGTGNTGELFFGEGSRLTVL.

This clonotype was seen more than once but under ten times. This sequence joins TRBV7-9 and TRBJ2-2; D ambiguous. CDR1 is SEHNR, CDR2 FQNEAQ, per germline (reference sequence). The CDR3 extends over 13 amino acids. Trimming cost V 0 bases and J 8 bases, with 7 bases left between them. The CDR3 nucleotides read TGTGCCAGCAGCTTAGCGCGACGGGGGGAGCTGTTTTTT. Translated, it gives CASSLARRGELFF.

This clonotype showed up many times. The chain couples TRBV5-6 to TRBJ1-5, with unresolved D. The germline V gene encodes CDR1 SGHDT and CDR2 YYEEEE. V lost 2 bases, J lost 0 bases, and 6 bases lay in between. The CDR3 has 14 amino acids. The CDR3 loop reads CASSFRDSNQPQHF. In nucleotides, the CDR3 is TGTGCCAGCAGCTTTAGAGATAGCAATCAGCCCCAGCATTTT.

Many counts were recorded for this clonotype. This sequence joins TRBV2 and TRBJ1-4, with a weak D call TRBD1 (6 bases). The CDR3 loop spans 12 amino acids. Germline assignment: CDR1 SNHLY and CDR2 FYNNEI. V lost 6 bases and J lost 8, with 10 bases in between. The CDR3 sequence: CASRRGGEKLFF. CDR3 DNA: TGTGCCAGCAGGAGGGGGGGAGAAAAACTGTTTTTT.

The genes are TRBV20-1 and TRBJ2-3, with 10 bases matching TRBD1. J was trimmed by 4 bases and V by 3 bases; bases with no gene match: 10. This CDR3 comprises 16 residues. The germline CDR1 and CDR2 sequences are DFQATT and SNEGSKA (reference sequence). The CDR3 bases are TGCAGTGCTAGTACGCCGGGACAGGGGATCGCAGATACGCAGTATTTT. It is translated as CSASTPGQGIADTQYF.

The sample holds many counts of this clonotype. CDR3 region: CASRKAGTGHGYTF. The DNA of the CDR3 is TGTGCCAGCAGAAAGGCCGGGACAGGGCATGGCTACACCTTC. The rearrangement joins TRBV5-5 to TRBJ1-2; 9 bases line up with TRBD1. This CDR3 spans 14 amino acids. CDR1 and CDR2 (germline): SGHKS, YYEKEE (reference sequence). The trim removed 5 bases at V and 6 bases at J, leaving 8 bases unmatched.

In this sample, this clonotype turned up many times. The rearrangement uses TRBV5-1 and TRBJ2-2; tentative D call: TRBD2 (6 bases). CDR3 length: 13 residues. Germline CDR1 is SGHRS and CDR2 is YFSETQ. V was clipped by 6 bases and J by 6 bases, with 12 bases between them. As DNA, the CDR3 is TGCGCCAGCAAGGCGGGGTCCCCCGGGGAGCTGTTTTTT. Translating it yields CASKAGSPGELFF.

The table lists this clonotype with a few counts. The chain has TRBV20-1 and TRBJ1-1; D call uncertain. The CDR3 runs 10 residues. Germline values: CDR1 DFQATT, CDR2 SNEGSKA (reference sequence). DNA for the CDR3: TGCATGCGTTCGAACACTGAAGCTTTCTTT. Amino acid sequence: CMRSNTEAFF.

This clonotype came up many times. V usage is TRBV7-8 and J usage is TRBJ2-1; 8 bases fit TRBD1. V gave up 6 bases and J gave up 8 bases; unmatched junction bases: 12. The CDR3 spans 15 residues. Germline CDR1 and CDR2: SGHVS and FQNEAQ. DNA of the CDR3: TGTGCCAGCAGACCCGCCCGGACAGGGTATCATGAGCAGTTCTTC. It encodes CASRPARTGYHEQFF.

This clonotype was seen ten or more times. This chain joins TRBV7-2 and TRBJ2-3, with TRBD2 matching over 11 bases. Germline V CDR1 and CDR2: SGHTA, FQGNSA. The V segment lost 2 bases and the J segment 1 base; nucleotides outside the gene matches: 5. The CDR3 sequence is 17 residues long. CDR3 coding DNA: TGTGCCAGCAGCTTAAGGCTAGCGGGGGGCCGCACAGATACGCAGTATTTT. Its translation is CASSLRLAGGRTDTQYF.

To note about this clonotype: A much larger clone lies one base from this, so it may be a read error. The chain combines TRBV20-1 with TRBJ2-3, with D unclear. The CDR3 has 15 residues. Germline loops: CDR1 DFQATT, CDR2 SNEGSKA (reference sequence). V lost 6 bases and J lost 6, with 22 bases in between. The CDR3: CSAPPVGSLRDTQYF. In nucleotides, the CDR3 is TGCAGTGCGCCCCCTGTGGGATCATTGCGCGATACGCAGTATTTT.

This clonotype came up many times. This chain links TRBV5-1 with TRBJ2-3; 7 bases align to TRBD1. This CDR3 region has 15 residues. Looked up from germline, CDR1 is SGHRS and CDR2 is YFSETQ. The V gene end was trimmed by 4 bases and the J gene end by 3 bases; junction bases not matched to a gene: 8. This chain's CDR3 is CASSPIDRVTDTQYF. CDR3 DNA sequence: TGCGCCAGCAGCCCTATCGACAGGGTGACAGATACGCAGTATTTT. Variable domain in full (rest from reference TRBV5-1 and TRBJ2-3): KAGVTQTPRYLIKTRGQQVTLSCSPISGHRSVSWYQQTPGQGLQFLFEYFSETQRNKGNFPGRFSGRQFSNSRSEMNVSTLELGDSALYLCASSPIDRVTDTQYFGPGTRLTVL.

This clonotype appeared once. CDR3 DNA sequence: TGTGCCCCCACCGGCCGCAATCAGCCCCAGCATTTT. Residues: CAPTGRNQPQHF. This chain connects TRBV28 to TRBJ1-5; D gene uncertain. Germline assignment: CDR1 MDHEN and CDR2 SYDVKM. This CDR3 region has 12 residues. The V end was cut by 11 bases, the J end by 2 bases, with 10 bases between. The full variable domain, in which reference TRBV28 and TRBJ1-5 provide the parts outside the CDR3, is DVKVTQSSRYLVKRTGEKVFLECVQDMDHENMFWYRQDPGLGLRLIYFSYDVKMKEKGDIPEGYSVSREKKERFSLILESASTNQTSMYLCAPTGRNQPQHFGDGTRLSIL.

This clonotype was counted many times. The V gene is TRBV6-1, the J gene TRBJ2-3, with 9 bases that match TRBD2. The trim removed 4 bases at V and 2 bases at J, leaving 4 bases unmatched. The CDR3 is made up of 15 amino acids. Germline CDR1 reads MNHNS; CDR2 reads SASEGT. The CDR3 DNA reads TGTGCCAGCAGTGGGGGACTAGCAATCACAGATACGCAGTATTTT. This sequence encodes CASSGGLAITDTQYF.

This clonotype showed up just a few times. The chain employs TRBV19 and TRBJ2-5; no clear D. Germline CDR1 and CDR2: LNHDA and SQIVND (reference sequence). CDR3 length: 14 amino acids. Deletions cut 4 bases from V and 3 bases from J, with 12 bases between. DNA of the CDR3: TGTGCCAGTAGTAGGCATCGTGAGAAAGAGACCCAGTACTTC. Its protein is CASSRHREKETQYF.

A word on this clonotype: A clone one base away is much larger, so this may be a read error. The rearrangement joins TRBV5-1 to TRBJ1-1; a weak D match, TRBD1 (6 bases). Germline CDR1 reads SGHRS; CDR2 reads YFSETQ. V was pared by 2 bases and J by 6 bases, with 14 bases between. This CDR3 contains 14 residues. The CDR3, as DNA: TGCGCCAGCAGCTTACGGGGGCGCGAAGCTGAAGCTTTCTTT. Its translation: CASSLRGREAEAFF. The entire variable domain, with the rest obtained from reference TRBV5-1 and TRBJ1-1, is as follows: KAGVTQTPRYLIKTRGQQVTLSCSPISGHRSVSWYQQTPGQGLQFLFEYFSETQRNKGNFPGRFSGRQFSNSRSEMNVSTLELGDSALYLCASSLRGREAEAFFGQGTRLTVV.

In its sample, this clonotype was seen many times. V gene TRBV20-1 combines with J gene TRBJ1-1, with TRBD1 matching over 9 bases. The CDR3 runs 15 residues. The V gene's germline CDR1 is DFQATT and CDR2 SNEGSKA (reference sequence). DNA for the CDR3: TGCAGCCACAGTGGGACAGGGAATATGAACACTGAAGCTTTCTTT. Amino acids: CSHSGTGNMNTEAFF.

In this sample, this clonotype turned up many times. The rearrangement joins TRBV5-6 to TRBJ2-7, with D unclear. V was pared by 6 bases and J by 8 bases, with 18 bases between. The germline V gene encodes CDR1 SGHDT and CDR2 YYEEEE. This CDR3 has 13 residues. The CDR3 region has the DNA TGTGCCAGCATCTCCTGGTCGGGCACCCAGCAGTACTTC. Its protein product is CASISWSGTQQYF.

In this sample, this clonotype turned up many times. This CDR3 reads CASNEPGGLEETQYF. The CDR3 DNA is TGTGCCAGCAATGAACCGGGGGGTCTCGAAGAGACCCAGTACTTC. The rearrangement uses TRBV5-6 and TRBJ2-5; TRBD2 agrees at 7 bases. Germline V CDR1 and CDR2: SGHDT, YYEEEE. The CDR3 loop spans 15 amino acids. V shed 6 bases and J 3 bases; nucleotides not matched to a gene: 11.

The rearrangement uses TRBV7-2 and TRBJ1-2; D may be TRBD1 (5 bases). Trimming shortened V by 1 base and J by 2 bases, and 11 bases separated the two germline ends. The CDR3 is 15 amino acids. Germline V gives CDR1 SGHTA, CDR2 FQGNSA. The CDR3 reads CASSLEGRGNYGYTF. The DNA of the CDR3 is TGTGCCAGCAGCTTAGAGGGACGGGGGAACTATGGCTACACCTTC.

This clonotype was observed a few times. The CDR3 coding sequence is TGCAGCCACTCAGGAGATAATGAAAAACTGTTTTTT. Amino acids: CSHSGDNEKLFF. The chain carries TRBV29-1 and TRBJ1-4, with D hard to call. Germline CDR1 is SQVTM and CDR2 is ANQGSEA. The CDR3 runs to 12 residues. V lost 8 bases and J lost 4, with 11 bases in between. The full variable domain, with the rest looked up from reference TRBV29-1 and TRBJ1-4, is SAVISQKPSRDICQRGTSLTIQCQVDSQVTMMFWYRQQPGQSLTLIATANQGSEATYESGFVIDKFPISRPNLTFSTLTVSNMSPEDSSIYLCSHSGDNEKLFFGSGTQLSVL.

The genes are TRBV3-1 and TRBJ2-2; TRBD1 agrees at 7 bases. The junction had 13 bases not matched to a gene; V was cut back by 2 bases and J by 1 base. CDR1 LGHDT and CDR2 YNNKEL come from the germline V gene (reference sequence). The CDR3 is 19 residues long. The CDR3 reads CASSQISTHRQGNTGELFF. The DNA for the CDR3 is TGTGCCAGCAGCCAAATATCCACTCACCGACAGGGGAACACCGGGGAGCTGTTTTTT.

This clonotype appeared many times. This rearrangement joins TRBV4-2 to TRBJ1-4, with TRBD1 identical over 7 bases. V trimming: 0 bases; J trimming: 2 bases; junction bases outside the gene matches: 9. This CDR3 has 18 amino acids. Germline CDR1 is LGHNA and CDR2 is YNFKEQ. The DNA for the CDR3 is TGTGCCAGCAGCCAAGACGTACAGGGGATGATGACTAATGAAAAACTGTTTTTT. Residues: CASSQDVQGMMTNEKLFF.